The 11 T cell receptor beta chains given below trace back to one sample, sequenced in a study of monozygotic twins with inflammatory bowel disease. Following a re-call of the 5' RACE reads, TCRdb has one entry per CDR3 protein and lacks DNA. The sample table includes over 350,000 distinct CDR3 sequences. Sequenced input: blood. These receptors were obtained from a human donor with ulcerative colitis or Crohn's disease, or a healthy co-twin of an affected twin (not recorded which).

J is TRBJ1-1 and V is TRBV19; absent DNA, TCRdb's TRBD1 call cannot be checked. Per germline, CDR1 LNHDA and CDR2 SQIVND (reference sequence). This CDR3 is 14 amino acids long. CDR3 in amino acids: CASSIVGQGLEAFF.

CDR3 in amino acids: CASSGGDDTGELFF. The V gene is TRBV6-4, the J gene TRBJ2-2; the TRBD1 assignment by TCRdb is unverifiable without DNA. Looked up from germline, CDR1 is MRHNA and CDR2 is SNTAGT. The CDR3 loop spans 14 amino acids.

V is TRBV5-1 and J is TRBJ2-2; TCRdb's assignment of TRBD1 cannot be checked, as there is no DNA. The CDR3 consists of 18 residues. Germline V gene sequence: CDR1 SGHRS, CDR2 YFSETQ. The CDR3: CASSPLSGGFISTGELFF.

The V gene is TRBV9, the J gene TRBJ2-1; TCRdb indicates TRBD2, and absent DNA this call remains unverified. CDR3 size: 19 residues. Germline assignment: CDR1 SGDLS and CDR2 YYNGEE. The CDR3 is CASSVGSDYRRGSYNEQFF.

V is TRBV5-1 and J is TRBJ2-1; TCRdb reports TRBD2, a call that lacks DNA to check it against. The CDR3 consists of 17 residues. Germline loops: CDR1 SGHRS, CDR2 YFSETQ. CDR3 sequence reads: CASSFNLAGGAYNEQFF.

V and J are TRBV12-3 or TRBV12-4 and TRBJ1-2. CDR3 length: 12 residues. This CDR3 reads CASSLQASGYTF.

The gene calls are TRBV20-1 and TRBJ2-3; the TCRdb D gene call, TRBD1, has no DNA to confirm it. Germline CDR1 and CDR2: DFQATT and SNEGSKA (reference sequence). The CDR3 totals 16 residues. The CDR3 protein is CSARDTLAGGPDTQYF.

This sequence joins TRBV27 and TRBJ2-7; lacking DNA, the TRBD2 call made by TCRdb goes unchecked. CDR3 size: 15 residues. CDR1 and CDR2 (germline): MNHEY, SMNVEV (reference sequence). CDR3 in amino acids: CASSFFASGGYEQYF.

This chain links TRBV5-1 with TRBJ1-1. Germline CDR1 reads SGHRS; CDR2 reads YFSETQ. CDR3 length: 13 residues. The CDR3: CASKPLLTTEAFF.

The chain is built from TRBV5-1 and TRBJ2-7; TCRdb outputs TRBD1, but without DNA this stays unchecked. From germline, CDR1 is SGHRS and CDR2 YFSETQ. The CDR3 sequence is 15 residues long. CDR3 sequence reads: CASSLDPGQNYEQYF.

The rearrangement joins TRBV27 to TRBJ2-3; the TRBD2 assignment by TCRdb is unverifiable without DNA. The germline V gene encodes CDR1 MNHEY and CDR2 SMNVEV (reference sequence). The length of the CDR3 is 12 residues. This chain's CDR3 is CASSFSPDTQYF.